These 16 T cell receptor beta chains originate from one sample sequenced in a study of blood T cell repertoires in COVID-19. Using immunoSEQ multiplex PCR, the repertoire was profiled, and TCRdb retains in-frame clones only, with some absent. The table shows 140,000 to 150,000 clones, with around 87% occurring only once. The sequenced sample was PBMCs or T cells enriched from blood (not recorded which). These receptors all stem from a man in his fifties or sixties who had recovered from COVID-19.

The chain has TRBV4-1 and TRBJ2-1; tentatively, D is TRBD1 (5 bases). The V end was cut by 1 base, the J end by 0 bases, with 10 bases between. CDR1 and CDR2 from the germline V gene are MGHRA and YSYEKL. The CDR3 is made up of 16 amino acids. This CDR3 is CASSQGAGHSYNEQFF. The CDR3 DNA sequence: TGCGCCAGCAGCCAAGGCGCAGGACACTCCTACAATGAGCAGTTCTTC.

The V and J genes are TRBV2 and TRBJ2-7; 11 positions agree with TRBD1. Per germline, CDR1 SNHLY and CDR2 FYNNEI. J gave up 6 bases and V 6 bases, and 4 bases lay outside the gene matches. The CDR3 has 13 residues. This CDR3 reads CASSRDRGTEQYF. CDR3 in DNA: TGTGCCAGCAGCCGGGACAGGGGGACCGAGCAGTACTTC.

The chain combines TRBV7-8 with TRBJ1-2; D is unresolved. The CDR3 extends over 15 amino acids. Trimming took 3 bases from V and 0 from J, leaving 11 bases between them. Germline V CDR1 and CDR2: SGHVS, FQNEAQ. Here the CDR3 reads CASSLTQVTNYGYTF. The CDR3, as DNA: TGTGCCAGCAGCTTGACGCAGGTGACTAACTATGGCTACACCTTC.

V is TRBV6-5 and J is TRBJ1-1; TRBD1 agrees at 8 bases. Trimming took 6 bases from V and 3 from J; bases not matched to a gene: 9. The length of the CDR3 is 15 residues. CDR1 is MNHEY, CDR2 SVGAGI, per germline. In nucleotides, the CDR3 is TGTGCCAGCAGATCCGGGACAGGACCTTACACTGAAGCTTTCTTT. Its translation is CASRSGTGPYTEAFF.

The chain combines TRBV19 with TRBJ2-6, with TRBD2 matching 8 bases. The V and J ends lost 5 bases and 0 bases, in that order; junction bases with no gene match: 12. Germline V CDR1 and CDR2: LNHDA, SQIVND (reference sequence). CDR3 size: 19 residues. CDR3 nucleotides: TGTGCCAGTAGTCCGAGTTTCAGGGCGGGGGGCTCTGGGGCCAACGTCCTGACTTTC. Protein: CASSPSFRAGGSGANVLTF. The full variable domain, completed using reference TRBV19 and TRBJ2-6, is DGGITQSPKYLFRKEGQNVTLSCEQNLNHDAMYWYRQDPGQGLRLIYYSQIVNDFQKGDIAEGYSVSREKKESFPLTVTSAQKNPTAFYLCASSPSFRAGGSGANVLTFGAGSRLTVL.

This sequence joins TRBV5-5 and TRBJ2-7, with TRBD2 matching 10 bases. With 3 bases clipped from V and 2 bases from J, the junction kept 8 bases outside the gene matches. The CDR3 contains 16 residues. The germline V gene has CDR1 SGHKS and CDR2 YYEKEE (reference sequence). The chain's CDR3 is CASSSAELAGPYEQYF. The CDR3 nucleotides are TGTGCCAGCAGCTCGGCAGAACTAGCGGGACCCTACGAGCAGTACTTC.

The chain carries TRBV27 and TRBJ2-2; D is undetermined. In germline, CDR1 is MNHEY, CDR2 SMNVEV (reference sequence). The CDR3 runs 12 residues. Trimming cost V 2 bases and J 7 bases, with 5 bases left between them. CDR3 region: CASSLQFGELFF. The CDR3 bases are TGTGCCAGCAGTTTACAGTTCGGGGAGCTGTTTTTT.

In DNA form, the CDR3 reads TGTGCCAGCATACAGTTTGCGTTCGGCACTGAAGCTTTCTTT. Residues: CASIQFAFGTEAFF. The chain carries TRBV6-5 and TRBJ1-1; D gene ambiguous. The V gene lost 7 bases and the J gene lost 4 bases, with 16 bases spanning the gap. The CDR3 is 14 residues long. CDR1 MNHEY and CDR2 SVGAGI come from the germline V gene.

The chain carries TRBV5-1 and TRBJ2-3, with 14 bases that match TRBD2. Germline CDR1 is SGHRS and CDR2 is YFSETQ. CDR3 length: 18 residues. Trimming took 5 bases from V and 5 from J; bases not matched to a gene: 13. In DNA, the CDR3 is TGCGCCAGCAGTTTCTTGACTAGCGGGGGGGCCGCTGGAGATACGCAGTATTTT. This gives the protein CASSFLTSGGAAGDTQYF.

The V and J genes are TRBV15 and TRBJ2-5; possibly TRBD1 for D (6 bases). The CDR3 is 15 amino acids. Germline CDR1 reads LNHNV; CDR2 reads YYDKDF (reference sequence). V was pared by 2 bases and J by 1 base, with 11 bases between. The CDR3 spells CATSRTSDSQETQYF. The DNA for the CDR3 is TGTGCCACCAGCAGAACATCGGACAGCCAAGAGACCCAGTACTTC.

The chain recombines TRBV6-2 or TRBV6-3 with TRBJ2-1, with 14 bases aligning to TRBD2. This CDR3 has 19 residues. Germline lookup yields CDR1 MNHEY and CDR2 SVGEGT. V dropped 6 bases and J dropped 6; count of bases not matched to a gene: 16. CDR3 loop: CASSRGLAGGKDRSNEQFF. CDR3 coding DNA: TGTGCCAGCAGCAGAGGACTAGCGGGGGGCAAGGATAGGTCCAATGAGCAGTTCTTC.

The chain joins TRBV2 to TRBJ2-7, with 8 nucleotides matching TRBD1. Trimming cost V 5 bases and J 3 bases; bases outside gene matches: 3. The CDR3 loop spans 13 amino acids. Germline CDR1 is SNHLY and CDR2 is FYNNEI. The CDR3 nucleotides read TGTGCCAGCAGTCGGACAGGGAACTACGAGCAGTACTTC. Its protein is CASSRTGNYEQYF.

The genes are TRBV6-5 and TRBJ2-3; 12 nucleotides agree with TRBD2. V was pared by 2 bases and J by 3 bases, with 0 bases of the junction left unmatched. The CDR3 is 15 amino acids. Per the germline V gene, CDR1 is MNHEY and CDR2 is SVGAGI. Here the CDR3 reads CASSYLAGGTDTQYF. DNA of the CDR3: TGTGCCAGCAGTTACCTAGCGGGGGGGACAGATACGCAGTATTTT.

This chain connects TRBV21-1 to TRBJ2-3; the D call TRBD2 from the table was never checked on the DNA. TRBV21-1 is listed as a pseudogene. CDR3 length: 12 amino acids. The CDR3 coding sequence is TGTGCCAGCAGCAAAGTTTCAGCGGGATCCCATTTT. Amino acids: CASSKVSAGSHF.

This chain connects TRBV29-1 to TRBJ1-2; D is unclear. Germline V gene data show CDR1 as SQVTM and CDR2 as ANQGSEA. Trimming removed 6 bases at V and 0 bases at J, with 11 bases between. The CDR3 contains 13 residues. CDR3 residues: CSVEQQSNYGYTF. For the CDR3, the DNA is TGCAGCGTGGAACAACAGTCTAACTATGGCTACACCTTC.

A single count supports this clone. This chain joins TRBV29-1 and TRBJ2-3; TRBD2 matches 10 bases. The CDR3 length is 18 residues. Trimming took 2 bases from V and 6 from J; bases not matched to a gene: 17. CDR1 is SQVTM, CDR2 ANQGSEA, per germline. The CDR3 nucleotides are TGCAGCGTTGAACTATACAGGGTTGGACTAGCGGAGGGGGATACGCAGTATTTT. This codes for CSVELYRVGLAEGDTQYF.